This is a list of T cell receptor beta chains from one sample in a study of long-term antiretroviral therapy in people with HIV. The protocol was immunoSEQ multiplex PCR, while the TCRdb copy is restricted to in-frame clones and leaves out a portion. The sample holds approximately 26,000 clones, around three quarters seen once. This material consisted of unsorted PBMCs, taken 1.2 years after starting antiretroviral therapy. All receptors come from a woman between 40 and 50 years old with HIV. Each CDR3 is given with its conserved first and last residue. A D gene is named only where the DNA matches it firmly. A clone size is listed for some rows: how often the clone was seen (once, few, many), or a class if it is expanded.

d_call j_call v_call clone_size cdr3_length cdr3_nt cdr3_aa
TRBD2 TRBJ2-1 TRBV6-5 . 15 TGTGCCAGCAGTTACCGACTAGCGGAGTACAATGAGCAGTTCTTC CASSYRLAEYNEQFF
. TRBJ1-4 TRBV6-5 . 13 TGTGCCAGCAGCTTGCAAGGGAATGAAAAACTGTTTTTT CASSLQGNEKLFF
. TRBJ2-1 TRBV5-4 . 13 TGTGCCAGCCGGCTAGACTCCTACAATGAGCAGTTCTTC CASRLDSYNEQFF
TRBD1 TRBJ2-3 TRBV5-4 . 19 TGTGCCAGCAGCTTGGGGTTTCGGGACAGGGGTTCCAGCACAGATACGCAGTATTTT CASSLGFRDRGSSTDTQYF
. TRBJ2-7 TRBV30 . 11 TGTGCCTGGAGTCCAGGATACGAGCAGTACTTC CAWSPGYEQYF
. TRBJ1-5 TRBV4-1 . 16 TGCGCCAGCAGCCATCACCAGGCCAGTGCGGGTCAGCCCCAGCATTTT CASSHHQASAGQPQHF
. TRBJ2-1 TRBV9 . 15 TGTGCCAGCAGCTCCTTGCTAGCTCCCTACAATGAGCAGTTCTTC CASSSLLAPYNEQFF
. TRBJ2-7 TRBV30 few 14 TGTGCCTGGAGTGTAGTTAGGCCCTCCTACGAGCAGTACTTC CAWSVVRPSYEQYF
. TRBJ1-6 TRBV5-1 few 14 TGCGCCAGCAGCTTGGTAGGGAGTAATTCACCCCTCCACTTT CASSLVGSNSPLHF
. TRBJ2-1 TRBV19 . 13 TGTGCCAGTAGTATAGCCGGGCGGGATGAGCAGTTCTTC CASSIAGRDEQFF
TRBD1 TRBJ1-1 TRBV6-1 . 14 TGTGCCAGCAGGAGGGGACAGGGGACGACTGAAGCTTTCTTT CASRRGQGTTEAFF
TRBD2 TRBJ2-1 TRBV27 . 15 TGTGCCACCTCTCGAGTGGCGGGAGCGCTAGGAGAGCAGTTCTTC CATSRVAGALGEQFF
. TRBJ1-1 TRBV6-5 few 12 TGTGCCAGCAGTTACTCTGGGTTGGCAGCTTTCTTT CASSYSGLAAFF
TRBD1 TRBJ2-1 TRBV7-9 . 15 TGTGCCAGCAGCCTACAGGGGGCTGCCTACAATGAGCAGTTCTTC CASSLQGAAYNEQFF
TRBD2 TRBJ2-7 TRBV7-2 few 15 TGTGCCAGCAGCACCGCTAGCGGGGCCCCCTACGAGCAGTACTTC CASSTASGAPYEQYF
TRBD1 TRBJ1-5 TRBV2 few 15 TGTGCCAGCAGTGGGGACAGATATAGCAATCAGCCCCAGCATTTT CASSGDRYSNQPQHF
TRBD1 TRBJ2-7 TRBV5-1 . 14 TGCGCCAGCAGCTTGGGGACAGGGAGGAACGAGCAGTACTTC CASSLGTGRNEQYF
. TRBJ2-2 TRBV9 . 15 TGTGCCAGCAGCGTAGCCCCGGCGCTTACCGGGGAGCTGTTTTTT CASSVAPALTGELFF
. TRBJ2-7 TRBV12-1 . 14 TGTGCCAGCAGCAAAATCTGGACAGGGGGCGAGCAGTACTTC CASSKIWTGGEQYF
. TRBJ1-2 TRBV11-2 . 14 TGTGCCAGCAGCCAGAACACGGCTAACTATGGCTACACCTTC CASSQNTANYGYTF
. TRBJ1-4 TRBV27 . 14 TGTGCCAGCAGTGCCCGCAGACAGATTGAAAAACTGTTTTTT CASSARRQIEKLFF
. TRBJ2-5 TRBV13 . 14 TGTGCCAGCAGCCGCACGGCGGTCCAAGAGACCCAGTACTTC CASSRTAVQETQYF
TRBD1 TRBJ2-7 TRBV7-9 . 14 TGTGCCAGCGTCGCCGGGACAGGCCATTACGAGCAGTACTTC CASVAGTGHYEQYF
. TRBJ1-3 TRBV7-9 . 13 TGTGCCAGCAGCTCCGGGACGGTAAACACCATATATTTT CASSSGTVNTIYF
TRBD1 TRBJ1-1 TRBV2 . 16 TGTGCCAGGGAAGGACAGGGGGGGTTTTTGTACACTGAAGCTTTCTTT CAREGQGGFLYTEAFF